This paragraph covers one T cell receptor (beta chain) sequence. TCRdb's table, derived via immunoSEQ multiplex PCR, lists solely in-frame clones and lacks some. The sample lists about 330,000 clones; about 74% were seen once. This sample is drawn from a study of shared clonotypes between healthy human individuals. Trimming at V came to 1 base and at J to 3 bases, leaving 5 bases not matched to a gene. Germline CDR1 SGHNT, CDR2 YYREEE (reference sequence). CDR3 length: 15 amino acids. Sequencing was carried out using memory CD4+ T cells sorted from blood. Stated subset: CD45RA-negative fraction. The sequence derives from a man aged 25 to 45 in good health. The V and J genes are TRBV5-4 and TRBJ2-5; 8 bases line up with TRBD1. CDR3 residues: CASSLNQGAKETQYF. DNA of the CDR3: TGTGCCAGCAGCTTGAACCAGGGGGCGAAAGAGACCCAGTACTTC.